This T cell receptor beta chain was documented in a study of T cells in localized non-small cell lung cancer. Broader study findings: A higher density of T cells in blood coincided with extended overall survival. Median detection of top 100 tumor clones in adjacent lung was about 60 clones. It remains possible that heterogeneity exists, since only one tumor region was sequenced. Exceeding tumor, uninvolved adjacent lung had the highest T cell clonality.

Method: immunoSEQ multiplex PCR; TCRdb's copy keeps in-frame clones and lacks some. This table holds over 6,000 clones, approximately 95% found once. With respect to this clone: Its antigen is not identified.

Between the trimmed V and J ends, which lost 1 base and 4 bases, there was a span of 10 bases. CDR3 length equals 14 residues. Germline CDR1 SGHVS, CDR2 FQNEAQ. The gene calls are TRBV7-8 and TRBJ1-2; a possible D gene is TRBD1 (5 bases). Material: peripheral blood, obtained before any cancer treatment. The sequence came from a woman aged 40-75 years with stage I lung adenocarcinoma. Here the CDR3 reads CASSLDGQGYGYTF. In DNA form, the CDR3 reads TGTGCCAGCAGCTTAGATGGGCAGGGCTATGGCTACACCTTC.